This TCR beta chain emerged from a study of control samples from healthy donors and cancer patients. As regards this clone: This sample includes further DNA sequences coding for the same CDR3.

Clones were read by immunoSEQ multiplex PCR, and TCRdb kept only the in-frame ones, dropping some. The data hold about 57,000 clones, with around 93% observed a single time. V was trimmed by 6 bases and J by 1 base, leaving 6 bases between them. This CDR3 has 12 amino acids. The sequence was obtained from a man aged 30 to 45 with colorectal cancer. The sequenced sample was PBMCs. The chain employs TRBV12-3 or TRBV12-4 and TRBJ1-1; D gene unclear. CDR3 sequence: CASSPRNTEAFF. The CDR3 region has the DNA TGTGCCAGCAGCCCCAGGAACACTGAAGCTTTCTTT.